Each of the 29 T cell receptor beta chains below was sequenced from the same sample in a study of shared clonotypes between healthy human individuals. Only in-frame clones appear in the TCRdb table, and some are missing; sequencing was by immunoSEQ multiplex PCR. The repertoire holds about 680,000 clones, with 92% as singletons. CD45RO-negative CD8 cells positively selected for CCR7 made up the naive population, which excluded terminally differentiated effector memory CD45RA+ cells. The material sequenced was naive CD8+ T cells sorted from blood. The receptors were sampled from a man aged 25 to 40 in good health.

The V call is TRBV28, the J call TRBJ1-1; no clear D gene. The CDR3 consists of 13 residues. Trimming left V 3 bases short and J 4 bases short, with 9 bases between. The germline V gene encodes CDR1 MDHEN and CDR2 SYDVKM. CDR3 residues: CASSFGSRTEAFF. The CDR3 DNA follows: TGTGCCAGCAGTTTTGGGAGTCGCACTGAAGCTTTCTTT.

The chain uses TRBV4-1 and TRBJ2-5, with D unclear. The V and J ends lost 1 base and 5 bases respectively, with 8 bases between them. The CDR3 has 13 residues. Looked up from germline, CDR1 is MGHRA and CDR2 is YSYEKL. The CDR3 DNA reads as TGCGCCAGCAGCCAAGTAACTGGGGAGACCCAGTACTTC. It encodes CASSQVTGETQYF.

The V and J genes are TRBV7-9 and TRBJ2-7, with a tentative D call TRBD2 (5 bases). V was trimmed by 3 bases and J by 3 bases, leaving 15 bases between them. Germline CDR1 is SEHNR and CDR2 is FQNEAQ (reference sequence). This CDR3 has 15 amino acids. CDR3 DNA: TGTGCCAGCAGCTTGGAGGCATTGCCGTTCTACGAGCAGTACTTC. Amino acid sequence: CASSLEALPFYEQYF. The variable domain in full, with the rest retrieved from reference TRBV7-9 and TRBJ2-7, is DTGVSQNPRHKITKRGQNVTFRCDPISEHNRLYWYRQTLGQGPEFLTYFQNEAQLEKSRLLSDRFSAERPKGSFSTLEIQRTEQGDSAMYLCASSLEALPFYEQYFGPGTRLTVT.

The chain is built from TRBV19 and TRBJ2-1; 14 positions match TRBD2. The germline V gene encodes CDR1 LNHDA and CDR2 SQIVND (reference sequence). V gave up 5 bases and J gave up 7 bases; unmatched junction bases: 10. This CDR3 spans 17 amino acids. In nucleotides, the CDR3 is TGTGCCAGTAGTCTCCGACTAGCGGGAGGGCCATTTAATGAGCAGTTCTTC. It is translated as CASSLRLAGGPFNEQFF. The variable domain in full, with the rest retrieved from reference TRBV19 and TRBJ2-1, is DGGITQSPKYLFRKEGQNVTLSCEQNLNHDAMYWYRQDPGQGLRLIYYSQIVNDFQKGDIAEGYSVSREKKESFPLTVTSAQKNPTAFYLCASSLRLAGGPFNEQFFGPGTRLTVL.

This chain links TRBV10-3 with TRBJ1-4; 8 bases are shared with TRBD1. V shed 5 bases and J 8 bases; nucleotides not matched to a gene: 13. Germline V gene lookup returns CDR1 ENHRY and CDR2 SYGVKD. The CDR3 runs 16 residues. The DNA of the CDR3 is TGTGCCATCAGTCCAGATTCAGGGGGCGCGAGAGAAAAACTGTTTTTT. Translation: CAISPDSGGAREKLFF.

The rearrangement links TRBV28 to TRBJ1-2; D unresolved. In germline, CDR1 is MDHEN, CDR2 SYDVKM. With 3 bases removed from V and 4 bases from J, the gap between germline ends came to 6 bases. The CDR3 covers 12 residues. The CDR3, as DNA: TGTGCCAGCAGTTTGAGACTCTATGGCTACACCTTC. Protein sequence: CASSLRLYGYTF.

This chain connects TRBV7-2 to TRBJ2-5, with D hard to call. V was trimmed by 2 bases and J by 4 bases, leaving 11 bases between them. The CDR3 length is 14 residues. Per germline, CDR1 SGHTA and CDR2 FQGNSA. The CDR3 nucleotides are TGTGCCAGCAGCTTAAGCCCCATTCGAGAGACCCAGTACTTC. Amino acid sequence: CASSLSPIRETQYF.

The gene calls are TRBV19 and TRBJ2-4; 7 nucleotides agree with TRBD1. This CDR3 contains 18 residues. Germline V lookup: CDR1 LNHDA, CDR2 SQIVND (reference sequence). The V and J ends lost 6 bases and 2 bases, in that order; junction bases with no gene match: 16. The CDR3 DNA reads TGTGCCAGTAGCGCCCCCTCAGACAGGGCGGATACCAAAAACATTCAGTACTTC. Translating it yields CASSAPSDRADTKNIQYF.

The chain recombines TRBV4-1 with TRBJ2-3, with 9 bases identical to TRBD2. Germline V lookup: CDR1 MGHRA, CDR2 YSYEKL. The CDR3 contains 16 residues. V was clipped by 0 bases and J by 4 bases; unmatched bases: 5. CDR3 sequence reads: CASSQDASGVSDTQYF. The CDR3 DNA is TGCGCCAGCAGCCAAGACGCTAGCGGGGTCTCAGATACGCAGTATTTT.

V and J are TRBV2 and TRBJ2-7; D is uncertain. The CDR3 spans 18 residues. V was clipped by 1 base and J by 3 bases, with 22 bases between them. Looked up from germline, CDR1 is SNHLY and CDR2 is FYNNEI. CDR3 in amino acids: CASSEGTDGPTMSYEQYF. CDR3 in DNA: TGTGCCAGCAGTGAAGGTACCGACGGACCAACGATGAGCTACGAGCAGTACTTC.

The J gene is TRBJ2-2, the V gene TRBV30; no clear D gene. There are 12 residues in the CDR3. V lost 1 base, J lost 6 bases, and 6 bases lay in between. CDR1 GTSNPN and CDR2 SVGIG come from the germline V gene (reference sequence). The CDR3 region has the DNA TGTGCCTGGAGTGGACTCCCCGGGGAGCTGTTTTTT. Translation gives CAWSGLPGELFF.

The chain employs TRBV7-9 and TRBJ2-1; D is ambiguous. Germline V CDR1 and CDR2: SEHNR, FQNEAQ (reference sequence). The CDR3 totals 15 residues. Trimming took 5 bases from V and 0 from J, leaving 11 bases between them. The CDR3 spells CASSPPRVSYNEQFF. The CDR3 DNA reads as TGTGCCAGCAGCCCGCCTAGGGTCTCCTACAATGAGCAGTTCTTC. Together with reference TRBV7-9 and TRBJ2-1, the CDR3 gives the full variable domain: DTGVSQNPRHKITKRGQNVTFRCDPISEHNRLYWYRQTLGQGPEFLTYFQNEAQLEKSRLLSDRFSAERPKGSFSTLEIQRTEQGDSAMYLCASSPPRVSYNEQFFGPGTRLTVL.

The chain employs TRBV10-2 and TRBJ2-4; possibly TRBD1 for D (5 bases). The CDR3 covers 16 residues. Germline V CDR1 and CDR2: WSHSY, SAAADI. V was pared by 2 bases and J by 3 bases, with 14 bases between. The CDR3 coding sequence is TGCGCCAGCAGTGAGAACCAGGGTTGGAGCAAAAACATTCAGTACTTC. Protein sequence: CASSENQGWSKNIQYF.

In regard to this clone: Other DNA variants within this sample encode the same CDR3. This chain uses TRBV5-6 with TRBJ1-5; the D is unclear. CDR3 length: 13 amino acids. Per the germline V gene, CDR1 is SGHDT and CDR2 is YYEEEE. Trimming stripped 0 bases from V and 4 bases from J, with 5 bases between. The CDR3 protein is CASSLGPNQPQHF. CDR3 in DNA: TGTGCCAGCAGCTTGGGACCTAATCAGCCCCAGCATTTT.

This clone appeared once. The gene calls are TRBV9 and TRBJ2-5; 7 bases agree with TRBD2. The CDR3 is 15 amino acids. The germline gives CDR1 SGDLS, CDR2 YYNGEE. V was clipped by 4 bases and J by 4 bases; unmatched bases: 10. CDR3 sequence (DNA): TGTGCCAGCAGCCTTGGGGGAGGGAGGGGAGAGACCCAGTACTTC. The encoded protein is CASSLGGGRGETQYF.

For the CDR3, the DNA is TGCGCCAGCAGTCACGGGACTAGCGGGGACATAGCCAAAAACATTCAGTACTTC. This sequence encodes CASSHGTSGDIAKNIQYF. The gene calls are TRBV4-1 and TRBJ2-4, with 13 nucleotides matching TRBD2. The CDR3 length is 18 residues. J gave up 0 bases and V 6 bases, and 8 bases lay outside the gene matches. Germline V lookup: CDR1 MGHRA, CDR2 YSYEKL.

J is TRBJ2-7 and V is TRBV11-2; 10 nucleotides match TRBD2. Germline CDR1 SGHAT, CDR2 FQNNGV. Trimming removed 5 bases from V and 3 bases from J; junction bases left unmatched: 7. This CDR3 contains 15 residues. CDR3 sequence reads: CASSTWTSGVYEQYF. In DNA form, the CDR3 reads TGTGCCAGCAGCACGTGGACTAGCGGAGTCTACGAGCAGTACTTC.

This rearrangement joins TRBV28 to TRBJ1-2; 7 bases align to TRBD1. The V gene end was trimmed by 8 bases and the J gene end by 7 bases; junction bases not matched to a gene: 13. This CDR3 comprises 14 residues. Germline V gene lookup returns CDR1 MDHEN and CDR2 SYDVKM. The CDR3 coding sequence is TGTGCCAGCGAAACGGACAGGCCCCCCGCTGGCTACACCTTC. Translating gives CASETDRPPAGYTF.

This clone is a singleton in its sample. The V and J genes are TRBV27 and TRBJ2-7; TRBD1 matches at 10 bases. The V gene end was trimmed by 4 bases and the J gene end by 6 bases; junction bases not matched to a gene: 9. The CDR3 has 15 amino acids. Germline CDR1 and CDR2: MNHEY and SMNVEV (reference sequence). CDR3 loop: CASSSDRGRSGEQYF. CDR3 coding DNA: TGTGCCAGCAGTTCCGACAGGGGGCGCTCAGGCGAGCAGTACTTC.

For the CDR3, the DNA is TGTGCCAGCAGTTTAACGGGACAGGACTACGAGCAGTACTTC. Protein: CASSLTGQDYEQYF. This sequence joins TRBV27 and TRBJ2-7; 8 bases fit TRBD1. The CDR3 covers 14 residues. With V trimmed by 2 bases and J by 3 bases, 3 bases remained unmatched. From germline, CDR1 is MNHEY and CDR2 SMNVEV (reference sequence).

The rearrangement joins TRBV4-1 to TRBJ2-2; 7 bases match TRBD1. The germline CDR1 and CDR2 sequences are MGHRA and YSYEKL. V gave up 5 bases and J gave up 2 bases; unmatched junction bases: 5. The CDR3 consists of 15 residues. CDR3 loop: CASSIGQENTGELFF. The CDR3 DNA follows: TGCGCCAGCAGCATCGGACAGGAAAACACCGGGGAGCTGTTTTTT.

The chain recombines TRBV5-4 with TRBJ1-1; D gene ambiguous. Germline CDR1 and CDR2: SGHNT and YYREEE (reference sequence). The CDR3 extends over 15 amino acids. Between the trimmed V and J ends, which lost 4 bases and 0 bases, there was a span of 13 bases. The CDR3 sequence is CASSGQEAMNTEAFF. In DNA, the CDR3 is TGTGCCAGCAGCGGGCAGGAGGCGATGAACACTGAAGCTTTCTTT.

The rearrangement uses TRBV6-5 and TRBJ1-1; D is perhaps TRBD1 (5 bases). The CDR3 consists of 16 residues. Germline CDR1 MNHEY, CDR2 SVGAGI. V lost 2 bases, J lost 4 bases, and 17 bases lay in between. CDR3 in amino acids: CASSYRDRTLGTEAFF. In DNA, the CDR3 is TGTGCCAGCAGTTACCGGGACCGGACGTTGGGCACTGAAGCTTTCTTT.

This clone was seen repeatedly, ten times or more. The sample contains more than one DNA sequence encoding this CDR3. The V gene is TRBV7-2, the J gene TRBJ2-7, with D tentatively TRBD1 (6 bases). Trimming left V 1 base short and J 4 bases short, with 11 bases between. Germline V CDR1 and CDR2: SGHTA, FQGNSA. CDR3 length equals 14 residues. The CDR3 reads CASSLVPGDYEQYF. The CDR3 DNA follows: TGTGCCAGCAGCTTAGTTCCAGGGGATTACGAGCAGTACTTC.

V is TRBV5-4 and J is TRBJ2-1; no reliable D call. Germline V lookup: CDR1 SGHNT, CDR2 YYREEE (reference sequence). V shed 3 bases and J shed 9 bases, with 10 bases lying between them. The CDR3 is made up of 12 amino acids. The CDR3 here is CASSWDSVEQFF. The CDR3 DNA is TGTGCCAGCAGCTGGGATTCGGTTGAGCAGTTCTTC.

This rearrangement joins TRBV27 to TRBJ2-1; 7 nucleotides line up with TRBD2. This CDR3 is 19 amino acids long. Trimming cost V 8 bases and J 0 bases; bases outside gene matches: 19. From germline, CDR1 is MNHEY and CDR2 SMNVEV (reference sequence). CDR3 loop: CASGVPTSPVSSSYNEQFF. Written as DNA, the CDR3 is TGTGCCAGCGGGGTGCCGACTAGCCCTGTTAGTAGCTCCTACAATGAGCAGTTCTTC.

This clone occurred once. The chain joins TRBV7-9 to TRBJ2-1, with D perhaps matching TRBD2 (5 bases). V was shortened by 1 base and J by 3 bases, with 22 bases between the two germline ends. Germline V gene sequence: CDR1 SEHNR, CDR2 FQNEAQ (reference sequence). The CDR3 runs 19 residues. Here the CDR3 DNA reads TGTGCCAGCAGCTTAGGCCCCAATACCAAGACGGGGAGCTACAATGAGCAGTTCTTC. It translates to CASSLGPNTKTGSYNEQFF. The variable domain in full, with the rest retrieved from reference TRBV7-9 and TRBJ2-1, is DTGVSQNPRHKITKRGQNVTFRCDPISEHNRLYWYRQTLGQGPEFLTYFQNEAQLEKSRLLSDRFSAERPKGSFSTLEIQRTEQGDSAMYLCASSLGPNTKTGSYNEQFFGPGTRLTVL.

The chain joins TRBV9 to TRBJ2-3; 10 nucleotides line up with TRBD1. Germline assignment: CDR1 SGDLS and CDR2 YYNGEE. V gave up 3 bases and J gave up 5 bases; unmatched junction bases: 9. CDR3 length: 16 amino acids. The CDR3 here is CASSAPGTGVLDTQYF. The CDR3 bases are TGTGCCAGCAGCGCCCCCGGGACAGGGGTCTTAGATACGCAGTATTTT.

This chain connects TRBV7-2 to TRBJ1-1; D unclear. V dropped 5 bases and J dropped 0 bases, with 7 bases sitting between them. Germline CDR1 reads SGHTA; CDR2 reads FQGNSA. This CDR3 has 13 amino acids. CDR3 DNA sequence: TGTGCCAGCAGCCTCACACTGAACACTGAAGCTTTCTTT. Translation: CASSLTLNTEAFF.